This section outlines one T cell receptor beta chain sequence together with its context. Method: immunoSEQ multiplex PCR; TCRdb's copy keeps in-frame clones and lacks some. The table lists about 44,000 clones, 96% of them singletons. These data belong to a study of technical replicates of blood from four donors. The V gene end was trimmed by 1 base and the J gene end by 1 base; junction bases not matched to a gene: 3. The CDR3 is 14 amino acids. CDR1 and CDR2 (germline): SQVTM, ANQGSEA. V is TRBV29-1 and J is TRBJ1-1; 7 bases are shared with TRBD1. Material: T cells isolated from PBMCs. This sequence originates from a human donor in good health. This CDR3 reads CSVEGQGPNTEAFF. Written as DNA, the CDR3 is TGCAGCGTTGAAGGACAGGGACCGAACACTGAAGCTTTCTTT.